The TCR beta chain under discussion was sequenced for a study of blood T cell repertoires in COVID-19. Looking at the study overall: Sites in the United States, Italy and Spain provided acute and convalescent COVID-19 samples.

Authors' data handling: For nucleated cells, counts were estimated from reference gene primer amplification. Produced via immunoSEQ multiplex PCR; TCRdb's table is partial and in-frame only. V and J calls and clone size are as listed in that table; D and trimming were resolved from the DNA. Of about 250,000 clones in the sample, about nine tenths were seen once. Trimming cost V 2 bases and J 6 bases; bases outside gene matches: 8. The CDR3 contains 16 residues. Looked up from germline, CDR1 is SGHTA and CDR2 is FQGNSA. The specimen sequenced was peripheral blood. This TCR derives from a woman in her thirties or forties who had recovered from COVID-19. The J gene is TRBJ2-2, the V gene TRBV7-2, with 8 bases fitting TRBD1. CDR3 in DNA: TGTGCCAGCAGCTTATCGGCAGGGGGCTCCCCCGGGGAGCTGTTTTTT. Encoded protein: CASSLSAGGSPGELFF.